Presented here are 10 T cell receptor beta chains from one specimen sequenced in a study of blood T cell repertoires in COVID-19. The protocol was immunoSEQ multiplex PCR, while the TCRdb copy is restricted to in-frame clones and leaves out a portion. Of a few hundred thousand clones in the sample, 88% were seen once. Sequencing input: PBMCs or T cells enriched from blood (not recorded which). These receptors came from a woman in her sixties or seventies in a cohort exposed to, infected with or recovered from COVID-19 (not recorded which).

The chain carries TRBV5-4 and TRBJ2-3; D is uncertain. V lost 0 bases and J lost 0, with 5 bases in between. CDR1 is SGHNT and CDR2 is YYREEE in the germline V gene (reference sequence). The CDR3 has 14 amino acids. The chain's CDR3 is CASSLDPSTDTQYF. The CDR3 DNA follows: TGTGCCAGCAGCTTGGATCCTAGCACAGATACGCAGTATTTT.

The chain employs TRBV6-5 and TRBJ1-2; unclear D gene. V shed 5 bases and J shed 5 bases, with 18 bases lying between them. Per germline, CDR1 MNHEY and CDR2 SVGAGI. The CDR3 length is 15 residues. The CDR3 protein is CASSREDGRTYGYTF. The CDR3 nucleotides are TGTGCCAGCAGTCGGGAGGACGGCCGAACATATGGCTACACCTTC.

The rearrangement joins TRBV28 to TRBJ1-4, with TRBD1 identical over 12 bases. CDR1 is MDHEN and CDR2 is SYDVKM in the germline V gene. Unmatched junction bases numbered 12, after V lost 5 bases and J lost 11 bases. This CDR3 is 16 amino acids long. For the CDR3, the DNA is TGTGCCAGCAGTCTCCCCGGGACAGGGGGCTCCCGGAAACTGTTTTTT. The encoded protein is CASSLPGTGGSRKLFF.

This chain uses TRBV28 with TRBJ1-2; D call uncertain. Trimming removed 8 bases at V and 0 bases at J, with 10 bases between. Germline V gene data show CDR1 as MDHEN and CDR2 as SYDVKM. This CDR3 has 13 amino acids. CDR3 bases: TGTGCCAGCTTCTCTTCAGCTAACTATGGCTACACCTTC. Translation gives CASFSSANYGYTF.

V is TRBV4-3 and J is TRBJ2-7; perhaps TRBD2 as D (5 bases). Germline CDR1 reads LGHNA; CDR2 reads YSLEER. V was trimmed by 0 bases and J by 2 bases, leaving 20 bases between them. This CDR3 comprises 18 residues. Here the CDR3 reads CASSQDLGSTLSPYEQYF. In nucleotides, the CDR3 is TGCGCCAGCAGCCAAGATCTTGGGAGCACATTGTCCCCCTACGAGCAGTACTTC.

The V call is TRBV6-1, the J call TRBJ2-5; D might be TRBD2 (6 bases). CDR1 and CDR2 (germline): MNHNS, SASEGT. This CDR3 is built from 13 residues. The V and J ends lost 1 base and 5 bases respectively, with 8 bases between them. The CDR3 loop is CASSEGGEETQYF. The CDR3 DNA reads as TGTGCCAGCAGTGAAGGGGGGGAGGAGACCCAGTACTTC.

The rearrangement joins TRBV6-1 to TRBJ2-7; TRBD1 matches at 8 bases. Germline loops: CDR1 MNHNS, CDR2 SASEGT. Trimming cost V 6 bases and J 3 bases; bases outside gene matches: 4. The CDR3 is made up of 13 amino acids. DNA for the CDR3: TGTGCCAGCAGCCCCGGGACAGGCTACGAGCAGTACTTC. It codes for CASSPGTGYEQYF.

The chain employs TRBV28 and TRBJ1-5, with 11 positions matching TRBD1. The CDR3 contains 17 residues. V dropped 4 bases and J dropped 3; count of bases not matched to a gene: 8. Germline loops: CDR1 MDHEN, CDR2 SYDVKM. The CDR3 nucleotides read TGTGCCAGCAGTTCCTCGGACAGGGGGCTGGACAATCAGCCCCAGCATTTT. Translated, it gives CASSSSDRGLDNQPQHF. Supplemented by reference TRBV28 and TRBJ1-5, the full variable domain reads DVKVTQSSRYLVKRTGEKVFLECVQDMDHENMFWYRQDPGLGLRLIYFSYDVKMKEKGDIPEGYSVSREKKERFSLILESASTNQTSMYLCASSSSDRGLDNQPQHFGDGTRLSIL.

The chain recombines TRBV9 with TRBJ2-4; 8 positions match TRBD2. This CDR3 spans 13 amino acids. With V trimmed by 3 bases and J by 7 bases, 3 bases remained unmatched. The germline CDR1 and CDR2 sequences are SGDLS and YYNGEE. CDR3 protein: CASSATSANIQYF. CDR3 in DNA: TGTGCCAGCAGCGCGACTAGCGCCAACATTCAGTACTTC.

The chain is built from TRBV23-1 and TRBJ1-5; 8 positions agree with TRBD1. TRBV23-1 is noted as an ORF with a role that remains uncertain. The CDR3 runs 18 residues. Losses at the gene ends were 0 bases for V and 6 bases for J; bases not matched to a gene: 13. The CDR3 sequence is CASSQSRQGMFRRQPQHF. DNA of the CDR3: TGCGCCAGCAGTCAATCGAGACAGGGGATGTTTCGTCGTCAGCCCCAGCATTTT.